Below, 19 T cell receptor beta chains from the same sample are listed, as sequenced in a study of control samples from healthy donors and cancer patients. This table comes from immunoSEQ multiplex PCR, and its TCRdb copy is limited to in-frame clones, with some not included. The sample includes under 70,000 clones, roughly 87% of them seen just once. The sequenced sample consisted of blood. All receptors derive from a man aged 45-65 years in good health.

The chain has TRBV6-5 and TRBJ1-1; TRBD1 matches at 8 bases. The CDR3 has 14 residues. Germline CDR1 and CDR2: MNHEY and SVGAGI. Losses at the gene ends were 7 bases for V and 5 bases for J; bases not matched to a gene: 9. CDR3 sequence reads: CASNPGGAGTEAFF. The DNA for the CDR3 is TGTGCCAGCAACCCAGGGGGCGCGGGGACTGAAGCTTTCTTT.

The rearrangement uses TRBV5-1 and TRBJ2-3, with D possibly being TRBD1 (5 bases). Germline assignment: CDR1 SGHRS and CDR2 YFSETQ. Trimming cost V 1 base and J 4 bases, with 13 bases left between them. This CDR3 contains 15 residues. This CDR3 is CASSLLGVIPDTQYF. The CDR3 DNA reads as TGCGCCAGCAGCTTGTTAGGGGTGATCCCAGATACGCAGTATTTT.

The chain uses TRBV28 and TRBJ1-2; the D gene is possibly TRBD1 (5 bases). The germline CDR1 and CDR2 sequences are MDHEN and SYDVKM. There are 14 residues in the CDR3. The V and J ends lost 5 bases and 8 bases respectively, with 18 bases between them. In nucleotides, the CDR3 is TGTGCCAGCAGTCCTACGGGACTTAACCAAGGCTACACCTTC. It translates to CASSPTGLNQGYTF.

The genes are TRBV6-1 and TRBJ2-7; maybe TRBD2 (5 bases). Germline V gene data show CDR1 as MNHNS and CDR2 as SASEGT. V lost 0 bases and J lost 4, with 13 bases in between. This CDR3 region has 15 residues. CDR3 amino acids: CASSEAGAASYEQYF. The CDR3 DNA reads TGTGCCAGCAGTGAAGCGGGAGCCGCCTCATACGAGCAGTACTTC.

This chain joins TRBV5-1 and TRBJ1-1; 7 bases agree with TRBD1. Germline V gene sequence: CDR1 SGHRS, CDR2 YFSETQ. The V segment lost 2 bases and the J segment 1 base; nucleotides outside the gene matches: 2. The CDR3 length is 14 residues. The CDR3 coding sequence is TGCGCCAGCAGCTTTAACAGGGGGAACACTGAAGCTTTCTTT. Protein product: CASSFNRGNTEAFF. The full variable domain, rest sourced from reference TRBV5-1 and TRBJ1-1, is KAGVTQTPRYLIKTRGQQVTLSCSPISGHRSVSWYQQTPGQGLQFLFEYFSETQRNKGNFPGRFSGRQFSNSRSEMNVSTLELGDSALYLCASSFNRGNTEAFFGQGTRLTVV.

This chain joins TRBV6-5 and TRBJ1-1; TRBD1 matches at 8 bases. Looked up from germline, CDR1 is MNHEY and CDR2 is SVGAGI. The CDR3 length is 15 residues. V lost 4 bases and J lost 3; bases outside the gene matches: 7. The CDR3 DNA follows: TGTGCCAGCAGTTTGGCAGGGGGCCTGGACACTGAAGCTTTCTTT. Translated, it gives CASSLAGGLDTEAFF.

Written as DNA, the CDR3 is TGTGCCAGCAGCGTAGCAGAATCAGTCGGTCCTTACAATGAGCAGTTCTTC. It translates to CASSVAESVGPYNEQFF. This rearrangement joins TRBV9 to TRBJ2-1; D is unresolved. Germline V gene data show CDR1 as SGDLS and CDR2 as YYNGEE. This CDR3 comprises 17 residues. Trimming cost V 0 bases and J 4 bases, with 17 bases left between them.

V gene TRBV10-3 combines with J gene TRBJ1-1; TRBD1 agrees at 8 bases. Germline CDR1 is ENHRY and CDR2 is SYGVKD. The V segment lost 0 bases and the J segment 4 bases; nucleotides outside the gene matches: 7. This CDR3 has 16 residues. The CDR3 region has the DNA TGTGCCATCAGTGAGTCCTCAGGGGGCGATATCACTGAAGCTTTCTTT. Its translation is CAISESSGGDITEAFF.

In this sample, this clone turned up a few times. DNA for the CDR3: TGTGCCATCAGTGTCCAGAGCCAAGAGACCCAGTACTTC. Translating gives CAISVQSQETQYF. The chain couples TRBV10-3 to TRBJ2-5; no firm D call. Germline CDR1 reads ENHRY; CDR2 reads SYGVKD. V lost 4 bases and J 1 base, leaving 7 bases between the germline ends. The CDR3 is 13 amino acids.

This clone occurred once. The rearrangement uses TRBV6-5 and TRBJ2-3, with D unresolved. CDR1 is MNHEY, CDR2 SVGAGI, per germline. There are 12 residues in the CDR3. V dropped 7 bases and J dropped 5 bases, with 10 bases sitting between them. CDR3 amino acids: CASKDLGDTQYF. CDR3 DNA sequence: TGTGCCAGCAAGGATCTGGGAGATACGCAGTATTTT.

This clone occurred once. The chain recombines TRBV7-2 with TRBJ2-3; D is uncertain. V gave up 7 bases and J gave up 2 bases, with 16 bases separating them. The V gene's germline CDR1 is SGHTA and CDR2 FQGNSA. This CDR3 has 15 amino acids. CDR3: CASIRHVGSTDTQYF. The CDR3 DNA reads TGTGCCAGCATCCGTCATGTAGGCTCCACAGATACGCAGTATTTT.

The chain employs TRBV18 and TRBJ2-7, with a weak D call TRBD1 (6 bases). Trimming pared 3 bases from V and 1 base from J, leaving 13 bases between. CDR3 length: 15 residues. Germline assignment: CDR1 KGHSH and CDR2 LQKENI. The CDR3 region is CASSPGQGKSYEQYF. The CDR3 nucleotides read TGTGCCAGCTCACCCGGGCAGGGGAAATCCTACGAGCAGTACTTC.

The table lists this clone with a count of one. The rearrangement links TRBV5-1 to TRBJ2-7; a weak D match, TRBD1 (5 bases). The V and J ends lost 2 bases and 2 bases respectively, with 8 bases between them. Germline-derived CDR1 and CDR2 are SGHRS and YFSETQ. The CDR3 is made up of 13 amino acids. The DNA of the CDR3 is TGCGCCAGCAGCTTTATACAGGCCTACGAGCAGTACTTC. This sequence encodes CASSFIQAYEQYF. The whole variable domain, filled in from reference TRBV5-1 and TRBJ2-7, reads KAGVTQTPRYLIKTRGQQVTLSCSPISGHRSVSWYQQTPGQGLQFLFEYFSETQRNKGNFPGRFSGRQFSNSRSEMNVSTLELGDSALYLCASSFIQAYEQYFGPGTRLTVT.

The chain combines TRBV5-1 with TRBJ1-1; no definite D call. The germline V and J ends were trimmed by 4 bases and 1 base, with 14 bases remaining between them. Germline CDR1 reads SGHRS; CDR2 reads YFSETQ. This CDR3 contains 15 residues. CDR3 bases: TGCGCCAGCAGCGTTACACAGCCTTCGAACACTGAAGCTTTCTTT. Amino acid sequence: CASSVTQPSNTEAFF.

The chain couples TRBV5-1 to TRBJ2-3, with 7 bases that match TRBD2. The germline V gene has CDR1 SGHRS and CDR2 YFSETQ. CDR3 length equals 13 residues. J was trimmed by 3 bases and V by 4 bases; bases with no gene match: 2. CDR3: CASSPGRTDTQYF. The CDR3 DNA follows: TGCGCCAGCAGCCCCGGGAGGACAGATACGCAGTATTTT.

The CDR3 spells CASSQVRGHNQPQHF. The CDR3 region has the DNA TGCGCCAGCAGCCAAGTTAGGGGACACAATCAGCCCCAGCATTTT. J is TRBJ1-5 and V is TRBV4-3; possibly TRBD1 for D (6 bases). The V and J ends lost 1 base and 3 bases respectively, with 10 bases between them. Germline V CDR1 and CDR2: LGHNA, YSLEER. The CDR3 contains 15 residues.

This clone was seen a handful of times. CDR3 protein: CASRLDRTPYEQYF. CDR3 DNA: TGCGCCAGCAGACTAGACAGGACTCCCTACGAGCAGTACTTC. This chain links TRBV10-1 with TRBJ2-7; maybe TRBD1 (6 bases). Germline V lookup: CDR1 WNHNN, CDR2 SYGVQD (reference sequence). With 6 bases removed from V and 2 bases from J, the gap between germline ends came to 14 bases. The CDR3 has 14 amino acids.

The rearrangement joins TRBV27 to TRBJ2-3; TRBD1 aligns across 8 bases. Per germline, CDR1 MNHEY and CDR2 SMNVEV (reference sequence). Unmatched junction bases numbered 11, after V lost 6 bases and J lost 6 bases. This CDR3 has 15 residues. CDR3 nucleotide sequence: TGTGCCAGCAGGGACGGACAGGGTCGGTCTGATACGCAGTATTTT. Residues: CASRDGQGRSDTQYF.

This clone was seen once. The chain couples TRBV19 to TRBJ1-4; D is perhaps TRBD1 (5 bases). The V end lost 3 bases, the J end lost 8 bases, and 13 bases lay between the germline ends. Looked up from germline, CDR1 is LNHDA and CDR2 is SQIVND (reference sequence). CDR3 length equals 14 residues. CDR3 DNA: TGTGCCAGTAGTATCGGGGCCGCGGAAGAAAAACTGTTTTTT. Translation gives CASSIGAAEEKLFF.